Listed here are 5 T cell receptor beta chains from one sample, sequenced in a study of shared clonotypes between healthy human individuals. Terminally differentiated effector memory CD45RA+ cells were excluded from the naive CD8 cells, which were CD45RO-negative and positively selected for CCR7. TCRdb's table, derived via immunoSEQ multiplex PCR, lists solely in-frame clones and lacks some. This table has hundreds of thousands of clones, about 90% appearing once. Sequenced: naive CD8+ T cells sorted from blood. Source of these receptors: a man younger than 45 in good health.

The chain combines TRBV19 with TRBJ2-2; D call uncertain. This CDR3 is 13 amino acids long. The germline V gene has CDR1 LNHDA and CDR2 SQIVND (reference sequence). V lost 3 bases to trimming and J lost 9 bases, with 11 bases between them. CDR3 amino acids: CASSIGGVRELFF. In DNA, the CDR3 is TGTGCCAGTAGTATTGGTGGGGTCCGGGAGCTGTTTTTT.

J is TRBJ2-7 and V is TRBV6-5, with 10 bases fitting TRBD2. Germline V lookup: CDR1 MNHEY, CDR2 SVGAGI. After removal of 6 bases from V and 6 bases from J, the junction contained 11 bases not matched to a gene. This CDR3 spans 15 amino acids. The CDR3 DNA sequence: TGTGCCAGCAGGCGGACTAGCGGAGGGTGGAGCGAGCAGTACTTC. This codes for CASRRTSGGWSEQYF.

The rearrangement uses TRBV19 and TRBJ2-1, with 10 bases identical to TRBD1. V was clipped by 6 bases and J by 7 bases; unmatched bases: 12. The germline V gene has CDR1 LNHDA and CDR2 SQIVND (reference sequence). The CDR3 spans 16 residues. For the CDR3, the DNA is TGTGCCAGTAGCAAAGCCGGGACAGGGGTAGGAAATGAGCAGTTCTTC. It yields the protein CASSKAGTGVGNEQFF.

This sequence joins TRBV29-1 and TRBJ2-3; D remains unclear. From germline, CDR1 is SQVTM and CDR2 ANQGSEA. V was cut by 2 bases and J by 1 base, with 13 bases left in between. The CDR3 covers 15 residues. The CDR3 DNA follows: TGCAGCGTTGAATTGGGTCGTCCCCGCACAGATACGCAGTATTTT. This encodes CSVELGRPRTDTQYF.

This clone appeared a single time. The V and J genes are TRBV5-1 and TRBJ2-1; 13 bases are shared with TRBD2. The CDR3 is 18 residues long. After removal of 4 bases from V and 6 bases from J, the junction contained 13 bases not matched to a gene. Per germline, CDR1 SGHRS and CDR2 YFSETQ. CDR3 nucleotides: TGCGCCAGCAGCACGGGACTAGCGGGACTCGCTGGGGGCAATGAGCAGTTCTTC. Translating gives CASSTGLAGLAGGNEQFF.